What follows describes a single T cell receptor (beta chain). Its antigen remains unknown. This record comes from a study of CD4+ T cells in melanoma. Germline CDR1 reads GTSNPN; CDR2 reads SVGIG (reference sequence). The CDR3 extends over 16 amino acids. The V gene end was trimmed by 0 bases and the J gene end by 4 bases; junction bases not matched to a gene: 9. TCRdb keeps only in-frame clones here, not all; method: immunoSEQ multiplex PCR. In the table there are 8,000 to 10,000 clones, about two thirds of which are singletons. Study observations and caveats: Reportedly, melanoma neoantigen-specific CD4+ T cells showed varied differentiation states. CD8+ T cell, macrophage and B cell function reportedly correlated with neoantigen-specific CD4+ T cells.

V is TRBV30 and J is TRBJ1-5, with TRBD1 identical over 7 bases. The sequence was obtained from a human donor with melanoma. The specimen was tumor tissue. The CDR3 here is CAWSVYGTVSNQPQHF. The CDR3 DNA reads as TGTGCCTGGAGTGTATACGGGACAGTATCAAATCAGCCCCAGCATTTT.